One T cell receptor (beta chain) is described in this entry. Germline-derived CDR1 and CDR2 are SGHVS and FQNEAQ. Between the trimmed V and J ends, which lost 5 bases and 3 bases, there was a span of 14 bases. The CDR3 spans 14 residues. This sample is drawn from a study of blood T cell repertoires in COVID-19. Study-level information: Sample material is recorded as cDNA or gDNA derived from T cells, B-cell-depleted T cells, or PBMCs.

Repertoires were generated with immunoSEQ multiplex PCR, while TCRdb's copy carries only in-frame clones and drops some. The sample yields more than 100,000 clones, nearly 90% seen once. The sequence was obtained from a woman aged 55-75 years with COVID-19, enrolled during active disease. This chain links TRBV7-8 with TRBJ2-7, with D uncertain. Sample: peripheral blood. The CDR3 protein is CASSLRGEDYEQYF. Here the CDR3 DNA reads TGTGCCAGCAGCCTTAGAGGCGAGGACTACGAGCAGTACTTC. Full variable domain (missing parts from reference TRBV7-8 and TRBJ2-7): GAGVSQSPRYKVAKRGQDVALRCDPISGHVSLFWYQQALGQGPEFLTYFQNEAQLDKSGLPSDRFFAERPEGSVSTLKIQRTQQEDSAVYLCASSLRGEDYEQYFGPGTRLTVT.